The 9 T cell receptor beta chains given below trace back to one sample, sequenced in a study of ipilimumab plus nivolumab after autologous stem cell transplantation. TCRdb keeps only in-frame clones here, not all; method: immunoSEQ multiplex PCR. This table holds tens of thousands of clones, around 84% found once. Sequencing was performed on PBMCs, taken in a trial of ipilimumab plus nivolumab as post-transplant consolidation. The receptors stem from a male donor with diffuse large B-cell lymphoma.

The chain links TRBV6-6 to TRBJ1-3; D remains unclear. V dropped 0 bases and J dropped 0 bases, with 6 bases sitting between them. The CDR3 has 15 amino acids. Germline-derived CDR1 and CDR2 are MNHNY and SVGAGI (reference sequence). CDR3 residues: CASSYSKDSGNTIYF. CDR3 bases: TGTGCCAGCAGTTACTCAAAGGACTCTGGAAACACCATATATTTT.

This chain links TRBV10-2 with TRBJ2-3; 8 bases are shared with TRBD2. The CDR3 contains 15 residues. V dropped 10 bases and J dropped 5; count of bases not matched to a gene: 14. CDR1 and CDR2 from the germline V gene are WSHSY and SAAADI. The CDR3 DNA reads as TGCGCCACGTCCGGAGGGGCGGGGGGTAGAGATACGCAGTATTTT. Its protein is CATSGGAGGRDTQYF.

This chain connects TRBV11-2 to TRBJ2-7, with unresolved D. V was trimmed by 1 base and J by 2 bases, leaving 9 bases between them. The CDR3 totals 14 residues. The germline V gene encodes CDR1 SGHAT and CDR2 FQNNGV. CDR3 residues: CASSLVIGAYEQYF. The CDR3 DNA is TGTGCCAGCAGCTTAGTGATTGGTGCCTACGAGCAGTACTTC.

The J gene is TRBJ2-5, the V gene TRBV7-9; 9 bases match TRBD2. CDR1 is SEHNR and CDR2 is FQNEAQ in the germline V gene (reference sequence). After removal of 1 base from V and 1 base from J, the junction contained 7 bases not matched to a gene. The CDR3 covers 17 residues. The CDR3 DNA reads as TGTGCCAGCAGCTTAGAACGGCGGGGGGGCGTCCAAGAGACCCAGTACTTC. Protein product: CASSLERRGGVQETQYF. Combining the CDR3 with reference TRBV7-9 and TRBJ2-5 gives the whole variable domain DTGVSQNPRHKITKRGQNVTFRCDPISEHNRLYWYRQTLGQGPEFLTYFQNEAQLEKSRLLSDRFSAERPKGSFSTLEIQRTEQGDSAMYLCASSLERRGGVQETQYFGPGTRLLVL.

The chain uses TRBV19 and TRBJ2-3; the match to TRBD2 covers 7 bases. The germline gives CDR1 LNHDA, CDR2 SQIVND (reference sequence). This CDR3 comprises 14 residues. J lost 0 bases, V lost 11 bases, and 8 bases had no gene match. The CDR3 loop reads CACGGITSTDTQYF. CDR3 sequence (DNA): TGTGCCTGCGGGGGAATAACTAGCACAGATACGCAGTATTTT. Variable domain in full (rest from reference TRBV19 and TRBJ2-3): DGGITQSPKYLFRKEGQNVTLSCEQNLNHDAMYWYRQDPGQGLRLIYYSQIVNDFQKGDIAEGYSVSREKKESFPLTVTSAQKNPTAFYLCACGGITSTDTQYFGPGTRLTVL.

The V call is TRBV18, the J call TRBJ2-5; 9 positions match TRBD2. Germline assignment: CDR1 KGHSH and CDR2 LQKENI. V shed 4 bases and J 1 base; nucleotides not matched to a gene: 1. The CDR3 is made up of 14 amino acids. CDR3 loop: CASSRAGGQETQYF. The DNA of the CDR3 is TGTGCCAGCTCACGAGCGGGGGGCCAAGAGACCCAGTACTTC.

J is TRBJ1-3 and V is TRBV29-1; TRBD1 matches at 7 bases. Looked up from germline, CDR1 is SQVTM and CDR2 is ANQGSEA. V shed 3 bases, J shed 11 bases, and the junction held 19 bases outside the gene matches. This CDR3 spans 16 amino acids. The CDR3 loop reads CSVESRWGTAGLAIYF. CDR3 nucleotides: TGCAGCGTTGAGTCTAGGTGGGGGACAGCGGGTTTAGCCATATATTTT.

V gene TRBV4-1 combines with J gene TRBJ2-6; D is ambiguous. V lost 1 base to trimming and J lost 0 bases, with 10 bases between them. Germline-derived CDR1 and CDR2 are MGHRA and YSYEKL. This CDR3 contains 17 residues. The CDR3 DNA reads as TGCGCCAGCAGCCAAGCCGTCCTGAACTCTGGGGCCAACGTCCTGACTTTC. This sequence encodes CASSQAVLNSGANVLTF.

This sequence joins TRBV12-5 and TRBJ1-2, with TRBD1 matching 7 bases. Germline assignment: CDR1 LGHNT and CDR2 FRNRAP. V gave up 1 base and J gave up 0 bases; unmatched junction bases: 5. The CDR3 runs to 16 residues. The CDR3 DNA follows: TGTGCTAGTGGTTTGGCCACAGGGACAGCTAACTATGGCTACACCTTC. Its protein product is CASGLATGTANYGYTF.